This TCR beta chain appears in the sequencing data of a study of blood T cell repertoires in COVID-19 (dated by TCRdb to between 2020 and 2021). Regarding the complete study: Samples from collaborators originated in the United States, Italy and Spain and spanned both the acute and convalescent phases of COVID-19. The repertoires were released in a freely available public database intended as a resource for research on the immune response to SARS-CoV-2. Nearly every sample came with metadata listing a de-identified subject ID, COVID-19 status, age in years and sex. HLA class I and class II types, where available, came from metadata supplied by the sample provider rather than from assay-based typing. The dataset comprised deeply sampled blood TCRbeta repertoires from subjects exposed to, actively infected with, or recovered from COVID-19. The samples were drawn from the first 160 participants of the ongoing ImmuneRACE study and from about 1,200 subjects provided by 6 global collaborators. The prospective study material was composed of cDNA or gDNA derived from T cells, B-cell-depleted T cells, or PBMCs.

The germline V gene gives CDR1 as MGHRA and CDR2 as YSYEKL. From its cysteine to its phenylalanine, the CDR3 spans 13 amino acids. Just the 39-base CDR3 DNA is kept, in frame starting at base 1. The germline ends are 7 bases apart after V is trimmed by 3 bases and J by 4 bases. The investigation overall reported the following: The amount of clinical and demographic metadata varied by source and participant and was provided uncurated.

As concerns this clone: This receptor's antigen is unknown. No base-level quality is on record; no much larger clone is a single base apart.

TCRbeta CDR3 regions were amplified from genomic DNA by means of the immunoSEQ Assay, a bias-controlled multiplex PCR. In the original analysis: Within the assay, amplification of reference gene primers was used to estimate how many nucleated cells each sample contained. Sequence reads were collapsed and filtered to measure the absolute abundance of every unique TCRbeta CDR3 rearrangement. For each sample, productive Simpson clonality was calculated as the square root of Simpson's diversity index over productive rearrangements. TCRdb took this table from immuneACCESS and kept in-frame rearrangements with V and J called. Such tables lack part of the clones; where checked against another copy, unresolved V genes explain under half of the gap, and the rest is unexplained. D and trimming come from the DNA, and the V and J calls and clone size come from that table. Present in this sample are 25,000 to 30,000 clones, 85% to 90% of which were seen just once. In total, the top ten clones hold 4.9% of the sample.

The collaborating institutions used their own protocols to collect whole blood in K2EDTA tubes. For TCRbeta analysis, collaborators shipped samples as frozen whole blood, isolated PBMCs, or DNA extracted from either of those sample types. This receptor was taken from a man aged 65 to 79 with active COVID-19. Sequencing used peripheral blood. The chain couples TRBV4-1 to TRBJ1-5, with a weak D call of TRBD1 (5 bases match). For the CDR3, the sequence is CASSHPGNQPQHF. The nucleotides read TGCGCCAGCAGCCACCCAGGGAATCAGCCCCAGCATTTT.